A selection of T cell receptor beta chains follows, all from one sample in a study of blood T cells in healthy people across ages. TCRdb reprocessed the 5' RACE reads with MiXCR, giving one entry per CDR3 protein. The profile shows over 1,200,000 distinct CDR3 sequences, around 55% of them singletons. The material sequenced was blood. These receptors all stem from a man aged 18 to 29 in good health. Both conserved end residues are part of each CDR3. D genes are given only for firm matches. Clone size is not always given. Where it is, it says once, few, many or a class for expanded clones.

.,TRBV12-3/TRBV12-4,few,TRBJ1-6,CASSPPASPLHF,TGTGCCAGTTCTCCCCCCGCTTCACCCCTCCACTTT
.,TRBV7-2,.,TRBJ2-7,CASSLEFRSSYEQYF,TGTGCCAGCAGCTTAGAGTTCAGGAGCTCCTACGAGCAGTACTTC
TRBD1,TRBV4-1,few,TRBJ1-2,CASSQGDSNLYGYTF,TGCGCCAGCAGCCAAGGGGACAGTAACCTCTATGGCTACACCTTC
TRBD1,TRBV27,.,TRBJ1-6,CASRAATGIYNSPLHF,TGTGCCAGCAGAGCCGCGACAGGGATTTATAATTCACCCCTCCACTTT
TRBD2,TRBV4-1,.,TRBJ2-1,CASSQAGLAEINEQFF,TGCGCCAGCAGCCAAGCGGGACTAGCGGAGATTAATGAGCAGTTCTTC
.,TRBV20-1,few,TRBJ1-1,CSARLLADAKGPEAFF,TGCAGTGCTCGACTTCTTGCGGACGCAAAAGGTCCTGAAGCTTTCTTT
.,TRBV29-1,.,TRBJ1-4,CSAGGGGEKLFF,TGCAGCGCCGGGGGGGGTGGGGAAAAACTGTTTTTT
TRBD1,TRBV12-3/TRBV12-4,.,TRBJ1-2,CASSPMTGGLGYTF,TGTGCCAGCAGCCCTATGACAGGGGGCCTTGGCTACACCTTC
TRBD1,TRBV28,few,TRBJ1-1,CASSRTGVRNTEAFF,TGTGCCAGCAGCCGAACAGGGGTGAGGAACACTGAAGCTTTCTTT
.,TRBV5-1,.,TRBJ2-2,CASGRRENTGELFF,TGCGCCAGCGGGAGACGCGAGAACACCGGGGAGCTGTTTTTT
.,TRBV29-1,few,TRBJ2-7,CSVDGGTLYEQYF,TGCAGCGTTGATGGGGGAACCCTCTACGAGCAGTACTTC
.,TRBV6-2/TRBV6-3,.,TRBJ2-1,CATSLLRGYNEQFF,TGTGCCACCAGCCTACTACGGGGGTACAATGAGCAGTTCTTC
.,TRBV4-1,.,TRBJ1-5,CASSQDRGGLQPQHF,TGCGCCAGCAGCCAAGATCGCGGCGGGCTTCAGCCCCAGCATTTT
.,TRBV7-2,few,TRBJ1-2,CASSREVVRYGYTF,TGTGCCAGCAGCAGAGAAGTCGTGAGATATGGCTACACCTTC